The following is a T cell receptor beta chain sequence with its context. Its antigen is as yet unknown. The sample originates from a study of T-cell reconstitution after alpha-beta-depleted transplantation in children. Unique molecular identifiers were incorporated during preparation of the TCRbeta library. TCRdb re-analysed the PCR reads in MiXCR, keeping a single row per CDR3 protein. This table holds 150,000 to 200,000 distinct CDR3 sequences, 6.3% found once. The CDR3 totals 14 residues. Between the trimmed V and J ends, which lost 0 bases and 3 bases, there was a span of 9 bases. Germline assignment: CDR1 LGHNA and CDR2 YSLEER. Study findings and constraints: Several hundred rapidly expanded clones from non-depleted graft cells reportedly supplied alpha-beta T cells about two months post-transplant. Newly produced T cells mostly accounted for T-cell counts and diversity one year post-transplant. After transplant, high TCRbeta diversity at day 60 in some patients arose from surviving recipient T cells and thymic progenitors.

The sequences come from PBMCs, collected before TCRalphabeta/CD19-depleted stem cell transplant. The V and J genes are TRBV4-3 and TRBJ2-7; D possibly corresponds to TRBD2 (6 bases). This receptor was identified in a girl under three years old with combined immunodeficiency, due to receive a stem cell transplant. The CDR3 loop reads CASSQDPGGYEQYF. In nucleotides, the CDR3 is TGCGCCAGCAGCCAAGATCCCGGGGGCTACGAGCAGTACTTC.